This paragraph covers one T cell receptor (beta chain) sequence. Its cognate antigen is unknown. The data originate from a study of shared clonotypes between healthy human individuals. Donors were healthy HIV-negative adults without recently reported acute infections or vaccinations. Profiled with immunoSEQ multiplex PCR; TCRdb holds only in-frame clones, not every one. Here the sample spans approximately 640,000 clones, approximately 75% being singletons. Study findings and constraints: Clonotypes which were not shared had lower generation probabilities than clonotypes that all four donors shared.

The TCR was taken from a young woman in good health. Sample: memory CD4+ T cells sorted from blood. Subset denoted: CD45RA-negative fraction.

The CDR3 sequence is CASSFDYSTDTQYF. CDR3 coding DNA: TGTGCCAGCAGCTTCGACTACAGCACAGATACGCAGTATTTT. The chain uses TRBV5-4 and TRBJ2-3; D is perhaps TRBD2 (5 bases). V gave up 2 bases and J gave up 0 bases, with 7 bases separating them. The CDR3 consists of 14 residues. The V gene's germline CDR1 is SGHNT and CDR2 YYREEE (reference sequence).